Below, 31 T cell receptor beta chains from the same sample are listed, as sequenced in a study of cytomegalovirus exposure and HLA in healthy donors. With 60 Vbeta and 13 Jbeta primers, the PCR was carried out. Generated by immunoSEQ multiplex PCR, the TCRdb table keeps only in-frame clones and is missing some. The data show fewer than 150,000 clones, 60% to 80% seen once. The sample was PBMCs. The receptors derive from a young man in good health and CMV-seronegative.

The chain is built from TRBV10-3 and TRBJ1-1; no clear D. The CDR3 length is 14 residues. V shed 3 bases and J shed 4 bases, with 12 bases lying between them. CDR1 ENHRY and CDR2 SYGVKD come from the germline V gene. The CDR3 here is CAISETGSGTEAFF. The CDR3 coding sequence is TGTGCCATCAGTGAAACGGGGTCGGGCACTGAAGCTTTCTTT.

The chain is built from TRBV10-1 and TRBJ2-7; tentative D call: TRBD2 (5 bases). Per germline, CDR1 WNHNN and CDR2 SYGVQD (reference sequence). The CDR3 extends over 14 amino acids. V lost 3 bases and J 2 bases, leaving 11 bases between the germline ends. The CDR3 is CASSDSEGAYEQYF. CDR3 in DNA: TGCGCCAGCAGTGATTCTGAGGGAGCCTACGAGCAGTACTTC.

This clone was seen only once. V and J are TRBV30 and TRBJ2-7, with 8 bases fitting TRBD1. Losses at the gene ends were 5 bases for V and 1 base for J; bases not matched to a gene: 1. The CDR3 is 12 residues long. CDR1 is GTSNPN, CDR2 SVGIG, per germline (reference sequence). In nucleotides, the CDR3 is TGTGCCTGGGACAGGGGATCCTACGAGCAGTACTTC. Amino acid sequence: CAWDRGSYEQYF.

This chain joins TRBV7-9 and TRBJ1-4, with D perhaps matching TRBD1 (6 bases). The CDR3 totals 15 residues. Trimming removed 5 bases from V and 3 bases from J, with 13 bases in between. The germline gives CDR1 SEHNR, CDR2 FQNEAQ (reference sequence). The CDR3 sequence: CASSVSRGANEKLFF. The CDR3 DNA sequence: TGTGCCAGCAGCGTAAGCAGGGGTGCTAATGAAAAACTGTTTTTT.

V gene TRBV27 combines with J gene TRBJ1-2; tentative D call: TRBD1 (5 bases). The germline V and J ends were trimmed by 7 bases and 3 bases, with 12 bases remaining between them. Germline-derived CDR1 and CDR2 are MNHEY and SMNVEV (reference sequence). This CDR3 is 13 amino acids long. The CDR3 here is CASTTTGDYGYTF. CDR3 sequence (DNA): TGTGCCAGCACCACTACAGGCGACTATGGCTACACCTTC.

This clone was seen only a few times. The V and J genes are TRBV4-1 and TRBJ1-2, with TRBD1 as a possible D gene (6 bases). The germline gives CDR1 MGHRA, CDR2 YSYEKL. CDR3 length: 13 residues. V lost 4 bases and J 6 bases, leaving 12 bases between the germline ends. The CDR3 DNA reads TGCGCCAGCAGCCGCAGGACAGTCGATGGCTACACCTTC. Translated, it gives CASSRRTVDGYTF.

This chain connects TRBV25-1 to TRBJ2-6; 7 positions agree with TRBD2. This CDR3 has 16 residues. With V trimmed by 6 bases and J by 4 bases, 9 bases remained unmatched. The germline V gene has CDR1 MGHDK and CDR2 SYGVNS. The CDR3, as DNA: TGTGCCAGCAGCGATTGGGGGGGGACGGGGGCCAACGTCCTGACTTTC. This translates into CASSDWGGTGANVLTF. The full variable domain, in which reference TRBV25-1 and TRBJ2-6 provide the parts outside the CDR3, is EADIYQTPRYLVIGTGKKITLECSQTMGHDKMYWYQQDPGMELHLIHYSYGVNSTEKGDLSSESTVSRIRTEHFPLTLESARPSHTSQYLCASSDWGGTGANVLTFGAGSRLTVL.

The chain combines TRBV6-1 with TRBJ1-1; the D is unclear. Germline CDR1 and CDR2: MNHNS and SASEGT. Trimming cost V 1 base and J 3 bases, with 9 bases left between them. The CDR3 spans 14 residues. The CDR3 spells CASSEGPGYTEAFF. In DNA form, the CDR3 reads TGTGCCAGCAGTGAAGGTCCGGGTTACACTGAAGCTTTCTTT.

This clone has only a few counts. The chain employs TRBV21-1 and TRBJ2-3; the DNA was not used to check the table's D call, TRBD2. TRBV21-1 is a pseudogene segment. The CDR3 is 19 residues long. The CDR3 sequence: CASSKIRRLAGIWLDTQYF. The CDR3 bases are TGTGCCAGCAGCAAAATCCGTAGACTAGCGGGAATATGGTTGGATACGCAGTATTTT.

J is TRBJ2-3 and V is TRBV5-1, with 7 bases fitting TRBD2. J was trimmed by 0 bases and V by 4 bases; bases with no gene match: 8. The germline V gene has CDR1 SGHRS and CDR2 YFSETQ. This CDR3 is built from 16 residues. The DNA for the CDR3 is TGCGCCAGCAGCGCCCGGACTAGGGCTAGCACAGATACGCAGTATTTT. This codes for CASSARTRASTDTQYF.

The chain uses TRBV30 and TRBJ2-1; 10 bases match TRBD2. The CDR3 extends over 16 amino acids. The J segment lost 0 bases and the V segment lost 3 bases, leaving 5 bases of the junction unmatched. Germline assignment: CDR1 GTSNPN and CDR2 SVGIG (reference sequence). CDR3 bases: TGTGCCTGGAGCCTATTAGCGGGAGGCTCCTACAATGAGCAGTTCTTC. It is translated as CAWSLLAGGSYNEQFF.

The chain uses TRBV5-1 and TRBJ2-1; a weak D match, TRBD2 (6 bases). This CDR3 is 13 amino acids long. Germline CDR1 SGHRS, CDR2 YFSETQ. The ends were cut back, 0 bases at V and 10 bases at J, with 11 bases in the middle. The CDR3 here is CASSLEPLAEQFF. The CDR3 nucleotides are TGCGCCAGCAGCTTGGAACCCCTAGCGGAGCAGTTCTTC. Using reference TRBV5-1 and TRBJ2-1 for the parts outside the CDR3, the full variable domain is KAGVTQTPRYLIKTRGQQVTLSCSPISGHRSVSWYQQTPGQGLQFLFEYFSETQRNKGNFPGRFSGRQFSNSRSEMNVSTLELGDSALYLCASSLEPLAEQFFGPGTRLTVL.

The genes are TRBV5-4 and TRBJ2-2, with TRBD2 identical over 11 bases. V gave up 2 bases and J gave up 5 bases; unmatched junction bases: 5. Looked up from germline, CDR1 is SGHNT and CDR2 is YYREEE (reference sequence). The CDR3 consists of 16 residues. CDR3 in amino acids: CASSFSGTSGTGELFF. CDR3 nucleotides: TGTGCCAGCAGCTTCTCCGGGACTAGCGGAACCGGGGAGCTGTTTTTT.

About this clone itself: A read error may produce the germline difference seen at one junction end. The rearrangement joins TRBV30 to TRBJ2-1; D is ambiguous. The germline gives CDR1 GTSNPN, CDR2 SVGIG (reference sequence). The CDR3 spans 14 residues. CDR3 in DNA: TGTGCCTGTAGTGGTCTAGTCACCTACAATGAGCAGTTCTTC. This translates into CACSGLVTYNEQFF.

This chain joins TRBV27 and TRBJ2-3; 11 bases are shared with TRBD1. J was trimmed by 3 bases and V by 5 bases; bases with no gene match: 4. Germline CDR1 reads MNHEY; CDR2 reads SMNVEV (reference sequence). The CDR3 length is 15 residues. The CDR3 is CASSRGQGGTDTQYF. In DNA, the CDR3 is TGTGCCAGCAGTAGGGGACAGGGGGGAACAGATACGCAGTATTTT.

The V and J genes are TRBV15 and TRBJ2-1; weak D call: TRBD2 (5 bases). V dropped 5 bases and J dropped 4 bases, with 18 bases sitting between them. This CDR3 spans 16 amino acids. The V gene's germline CDR1 is LNHNV and CDR2 YYDKDF (reference sequence). The CDR3 loop is CATSPTADPSYNEQFF. CDR3 in DNA: TGTGCCACCAGCCCCACAGCGGACCCTTCGTACAATGAGCAGTTCTTC.

This chain joins TRBV19 and TRBJ2-7, with a weak D call TRBD1 (5 bases). V dropped 1 base and J dropped 2 bases, with 12 bases sitting between them. CDR3 length: 15 residues. Germline V gene data show CDR1 as LNHDA and CDR2 as SQIVND (reference sequence). CDR3: CASSIGGRSTYEQYF. In DNA, the CDR3 is TGTGCCAGTAGTATAGGGGGCAGGAGCACCTACGAGCAGTACTTC.

The V gene is TRBV30, the J gene TRBJ1-5; 7 positions match TRBD1. J lost 2 bases, V lost 7 bases, and 11 bases had no gene match. In germline, CDR1 is GTSNPN, CDR2 SVGIG (reference sequence). The CDR3 runs to 15 residues. CDR3 sequence: CALGQGDLGNQPQHF. Written as DNA, the CDR3 is TGTGCCTTAGGGCAGGGGGATCTGGGCAATCAGCCCCAGCATTTT.

This clone was seen just once. The chain couples TRBV30 to TRBJ2-3; 7 bases fit TRBD2. The germline CDR1 and CDR2 sequences are GTSNPN and SVGIG (reference sequence). The V gene end was trimmed by 7 bases and the J gene end by 6 bases; junction bases not matched to a gene: 10. The CDR3 runs 13 residues. In DNA form, the CDR3 reads TGTGCCTCCCAACTAGCGACGGTGGATACGCAGTATTTT. Its protein is CASQLATVDTQYF.

This chain joins TRBV6-5 and TRBJ2-7; 11 positions match TRBD2. Germline assignment: CDR1 MNHEY and CDR2 SVGAGI. The CDR3 is 15 amino acids. The J segment lost 3 bases and the V segment lost 9 bases, leaving 10 bases of the junction unmatched. CDR3 coding DNA: TGTGCCAGTCGACCTAGCGGGAGGATGCTCTACGAGCAGTACTTC. This encodes CASRPSGRMLYEQYF.

This clone has a handful of counts. In DNA form, the CDR3 reads TGCGCCAGCAGCGACCCTACTAGCGGGAAGTTGAATGAGCAGTTCTTC. Translating gives CASSDPTSGKLNEQFF. This rearrangement joins TRBV5-1 to TRBJ2-1, with TRBD2 identical over 10 bases. CDR3 length: 16 amino acids. Germline values: CDR1 SGHRS, CDR2 YFSETQ. V shed 4 bases, J shed 7 bases, and the junction held 11 bases outside the gene matches. Filled out from reference TRBV5-1 and TRBJ2-1, the complete variable domain reads KAGVTQTPRYLIKTRGQQVTLSCSPISGHRSVSWYQQTPGQGLQFLFEYFSETQRNKGNFPGRFSGRQFSNSRSEMNVSTLELGDSALYLCASSDPTSGKLNEQFFGPGTRLTVL.

The chain is built from TRBV21-1 and TRBJ1-4; the D segment call TRBD1 is taken from the table without a DNA check. TRBV21-1 is recorded as a pseudogene. This CDR3 region has 15 residues. The CDR3 protein is CASSKDGQGNEKLFF. In DNA form, the CDR3 reads TGTGCCAGCAGCAAGGATGGGCAGGGGAATGAAAAACTGTTTTTT.

The chain employs TRBV15 and TRBJ2-7, with D maybe TRBD2 (5 bases). The CDR3 has 14 amino acids. Germline loops: CDR1 LNHNV, CDR2 YYDKDF (reference sequence). The V end lost 3 bases, the J end lost 0 bases, and 9 bases lay between the germline ends. The CDR3 DNA is TGTGCCACCAGCAGGGGAAGCGGCTCCTACGAGCAGTACTTC. Its translation: CATSRGSGSYEQYF.

This sequence joins TRBV19 and TRBJ1-1, with D unclear. Germline V gives CDR1 LNHDA, CDR2 SQIVND (reference sequence). The V and J ends lost 7 bases and 1 base respectively, with 10 bases between them. This CDR3 is built from 13 residues. CDR3 sequence: CASKRGWNTEAFF. CDR3 coding DNA: TGTGCCAGTAAGCGGGGATGGAACACTGAAGCTTTCTTT.

This chain connects TRBV6-1 to TRBJ2-1, with TRBD2 identical over 9 bases. Looked up from germline, CDR1 is MNHNS and CDR2 is SASEGT. The CDR3 is 16 amino acids. The trim removed 4 bases at V and 8 bases at J, leaving 12 bases unmatched. Here the CDR3 DNA reads TGTGCCAGCAGTGTAGCAGCGGGAGGCGGTGGCGATGAGCAGTTCTTC. Protein sequence: CASSVAAGGGGDEQFF.

V is TRBV6-1 and J is TRBJ2-5; 9 bases fit TRBD2. Gene TRBJ2-7 matches the end of the DNA better, so the J call may be wrong. The CDR3 loop spans 15 amino acids. Germline V gene data show CDR1 as MNHNS and CDR2 as SASEGT. In nucleotides, the CDR3 is TGTGCCAGCAGTGATAGGACTAGCGCTTCCTACGAGCAGTACTTC. It encodes CASSDRTSASYEQYF.

This clone was recorded once. This chain links TRBV27 with TRBJ2-3; a possible D gene is TRBD1 (5 bases). The CDR3 contains 15 residues. The germline V and J ends were trimmed by 4 bases and 2 bases, with 13 bases remaining between them. Germline lookup yields CDR1 MNHEY and CDR2 SMNVEV (reference sequence). CDR3 nucleotide sequence: TGTGCCAGCAGTTCCGCAACAGGAATCACAGATACGCAGTATTTT. This translates into CASSSATGITDTQYF.

This chain links TRBV5-1 with TRBJ2-3; maybe TRBD2 (6 bases). Germline assignment: CDR1 SGHRS and CDR2 YFSETQ. V was pared by 2 bases and J by 6 bases, with 19 bases between. The CDR3 loop spans 16 amino acids. The CDR3 is CASSFPIGSNGDTQYF. The CDR3 bases are TGCGCCAGCAGCTTTCCGATCGGGAGTAATGGTGATACGCAGTATTTT.

The chain employs TRBV2 and TRBJ2-7; D may be TRBD1 (6 bases). In germline, CDR1 is SNHLY, CDR2 FYNNEI. The CDR3 spans 16 residues. Trimming left V 5 bases short and J 2 bases short, with 19 bases between. The CDR3 region is CASSLTDSSLAYEQYF. CDR3 bases: TGTGCCAGCAGTTTGACGGACAGTAGTTTAGCCTACGAGCAGTACTTC.

The J gene is TRBJ2-5, the V gene TRBV11-2; unclear D gene. V dropped 2 bases and J dropped 0 bases, with 4 bases sitting between them. There are 13 residues in the CDR3. CDR1 SGHAT and CDR2 FQNNGV come from the germline V gene. The DNA for the CDR3 is TGTGCCAGCAGCTTAAACTACCAAGAGACCCAGTACTTC. It encodes CASSLNYQETQYF. The full variable domain, in which reference TRBV11-2 and TRBJ2-5 provide the parts outside the CDR3, is EAGVAQSPRYKIIEKRQSVAFWCNPISGHATLYWYQQILGQGPKLLIQFQNNGVVDDSQLPKDRFSAERLKGVDSTLKIQPAKLEDSAVYLCASSLNYQETQYFGPGTRLLVL.

This chain links TRBV18 with TRBJ2-2; D is perhaps TRBD1 (6 bases). The germline V and J ends were trimmed by 2 bases and 5 bases, with 9 bases remaining between them. Germline CDR1 KGHSH, CDR2 LQKENI. This CDR3 contains 14 residues. The CDR3 region has the DNA TGTGCCAGCTCACCAGGACAGTCGACCGGGGAGCTGTTTTTT. Encoded protein: CASSPGQSTGELFF. The full variable domain, completed using reference TRBV18 and TRBJ2-2, is NAGVMQNPRHLVRRRGQEARLRCSPMKGHSHVYWYRQLPEEGLKFMVYLQKENIIDESGMPKERFSAEFPKEGPSILRIQQVVRGDSAAYFCASSPGQSTGELFFGEGSRLTVL.